Sequencing of this T cell receptor (beta chain) was carried out in a study of early T cells in non-severe SARS-CoV-2 infection. TCRdb reprocessed the 5' RACE reads via MiXCR and lists one record per CDR3 protein. In the table there are 90,000 to 120,000 distinct CDR3 sequences, roughly 10% of which are singletons. Ten or more counts support this clonotype. The CDR3 has 14 amino acids. CDR1 is SNHLY and CDR2 is FYNNEI in the germline V gene. The ends were cut back, 10 bases at V and 4 bases at J, with 19 bases in the middle. The sample taken for sequencing was whole blood. This clonotype was obtained from an adult who was a healthcare worker with PCR-confirmed SARS-CoV-2 infection or an uninfected control (not recorded which). The rearrangement joins TRBV2 to TRBJ2-5; a possible D gene is TRBD2 (7 bases). The CDR3 DNA follows: TGTGCCACCACCTCACAGGGAGGGAGAGAGACCCAGTACTTC. Translating it yields CATTSQGGRETQYF.